This note documents a single T cell receptor (beta chain) sequence. As yet, its antigen is unknown. The V segment lost 10 bases and the J segment 1 base; nucleotides outside the gene matches: 6. CDR1 is MNHEY and CDR2 is SMNVEV in the germline V gene (reference sequence). The CDR3 runs 14 residues. The data were obtained in a study of cytomegalovirus exposure and HLA in healthy donors. Study findings and constraints: Common viral pathogens (according to a later analysis) appeared linked to several of the most significant clusters.

The PCR employed 60 Vbeta primers together with 13 Jbeta primers. Method: immunoSEQ multiplex PCR; TCRdb's copy keeps in-frame clones and lacks some. The sample lists around 170,000 clones; roughly 80% were seen once. This sequence joins TRBV27 and TRBJ2-2; 7 bases line up with TRBD2. This TCR was recovered from a woman aged 50 to 65 in good health and CMV-seropositive. Sequencing was performed on PBMCs. The CDR3 DNA reads as TGTGCCACCCTCCTAGCGGTGAACACCGGGGAGCTGTTTTTT. The encoded protein is CATLLAVNTGELFF.